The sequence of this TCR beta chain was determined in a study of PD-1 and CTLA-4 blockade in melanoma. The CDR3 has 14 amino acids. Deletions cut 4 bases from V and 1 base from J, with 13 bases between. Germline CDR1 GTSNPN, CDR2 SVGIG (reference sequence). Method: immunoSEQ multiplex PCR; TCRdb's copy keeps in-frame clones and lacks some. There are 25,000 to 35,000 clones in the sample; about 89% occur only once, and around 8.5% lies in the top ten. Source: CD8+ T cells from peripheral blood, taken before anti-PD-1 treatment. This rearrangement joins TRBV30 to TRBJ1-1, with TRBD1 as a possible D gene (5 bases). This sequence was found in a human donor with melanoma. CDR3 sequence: CAWIPGRENTEAFF. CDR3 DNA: TGTGCCTGGATCCCGGGACGGGAGAACACTGAAGCTTTCTTT. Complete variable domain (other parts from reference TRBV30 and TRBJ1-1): SQTIHQWPATLVQPVGSPLSLECTVEGTSNPNLYWYRQAAGRGLQLLFYSVGIGQISSEVPQNLSASRPQDRQFILSSKKLLLSDSGFYLCAWIPGRENTEAFFGQGTRLTVV.